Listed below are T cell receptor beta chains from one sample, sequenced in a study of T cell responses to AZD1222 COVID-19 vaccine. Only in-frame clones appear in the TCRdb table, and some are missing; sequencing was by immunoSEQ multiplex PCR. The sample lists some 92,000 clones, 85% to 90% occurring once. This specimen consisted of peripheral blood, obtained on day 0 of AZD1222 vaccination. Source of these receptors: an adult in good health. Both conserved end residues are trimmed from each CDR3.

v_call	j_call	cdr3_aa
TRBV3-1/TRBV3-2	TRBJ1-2	ASSQGPGLTGGAYGYT
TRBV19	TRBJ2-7	ASSRTGVSYEQY
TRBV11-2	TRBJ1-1	ASSLGGASTEAF
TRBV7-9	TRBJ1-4	ASSFLAEKLF
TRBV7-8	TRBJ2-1	ASSSSGLNNEQF
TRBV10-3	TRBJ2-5	AISRTTSAQETQY
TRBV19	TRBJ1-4	ASSTGQYEKLF
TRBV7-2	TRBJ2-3	ASSFILGAQY
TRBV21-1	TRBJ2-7	ASSRDRGSYEQY
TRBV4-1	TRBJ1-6	ASSQDNFGNSPLH
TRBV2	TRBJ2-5	ASKEGGGSETQY
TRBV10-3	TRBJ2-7	AISEALAGTYEQY
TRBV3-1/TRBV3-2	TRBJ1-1	ASSQEKAEAF
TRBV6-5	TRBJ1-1	ASSYIDTEAF
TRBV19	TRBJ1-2	ASSIGQGAIYGYT
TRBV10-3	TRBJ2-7	AISESVYEQY
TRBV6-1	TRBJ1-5	ASSEALPAAGGGLPQH
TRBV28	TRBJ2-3	ASNSGRAADTQY
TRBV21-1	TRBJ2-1	ASSPPGVRPKRWTSGNEQF
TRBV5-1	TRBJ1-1	ASSLADRGNTEAF
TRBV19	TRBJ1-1	ASSTRPGTNTEAF
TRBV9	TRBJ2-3	ASSVARQTDTQY
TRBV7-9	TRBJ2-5	ASSLEVTAEETQY
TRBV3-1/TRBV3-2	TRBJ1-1	ASSQDGGNTEAF
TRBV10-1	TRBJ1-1	ASNPGKVPPTEAF
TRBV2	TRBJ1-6	ASSDTGSSSYNSPLH
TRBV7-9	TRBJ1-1	ASSQDGDRHTEAF
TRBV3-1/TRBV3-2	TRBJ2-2	ASSHWDTGELF
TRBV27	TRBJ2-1	ASSLILGGGSYNEQF
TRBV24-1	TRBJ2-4	ATSRGGRTGKNIQY
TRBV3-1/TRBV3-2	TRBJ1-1	ASSQQLTGPDTEAF
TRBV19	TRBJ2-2	ASRRREGYTGELF
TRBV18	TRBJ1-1	ASSQDTSNTEAF
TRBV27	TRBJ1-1	ASSLFQNTEAF
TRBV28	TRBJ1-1	ASSLYGENTEAF
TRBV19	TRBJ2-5	ASSITSSGLGPMKTQY
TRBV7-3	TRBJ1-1	ASSLVPGQGRNTEAF
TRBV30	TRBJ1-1	AWSSSRGLGVNTEAF
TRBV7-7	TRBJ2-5	ASSYSLGPIQETQY
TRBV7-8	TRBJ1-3	ASSPQGGGFSGNTIY
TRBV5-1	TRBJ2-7	ASSLELADYYEQY
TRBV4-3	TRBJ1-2	ASSHGQGSYGYT
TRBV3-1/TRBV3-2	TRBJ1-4	ASSLQEGKLF
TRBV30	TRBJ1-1	AWSVRQRNTEAF
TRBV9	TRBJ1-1	ASSVRGGHTEAF
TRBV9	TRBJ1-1	ASSEGQFNTEAF
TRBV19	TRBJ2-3	ASSIVVGLGTDTQY
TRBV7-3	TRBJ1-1	ASSLSQDNEAF